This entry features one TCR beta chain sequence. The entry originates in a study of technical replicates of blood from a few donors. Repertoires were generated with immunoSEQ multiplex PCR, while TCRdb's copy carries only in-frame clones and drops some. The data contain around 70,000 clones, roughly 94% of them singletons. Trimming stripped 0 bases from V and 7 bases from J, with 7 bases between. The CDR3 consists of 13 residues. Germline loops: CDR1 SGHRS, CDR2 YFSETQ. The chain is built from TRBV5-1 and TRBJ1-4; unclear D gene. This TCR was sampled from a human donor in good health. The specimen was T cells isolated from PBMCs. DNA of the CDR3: TGCGCCAGCAGCTTGGCGGGTGGTGAAAAACTGTTTTTT. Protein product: CASSLAGGEKLFF.